These T cell receptor beta chains were read from a single sample in a study of CD8 T cells in Susac syndrome. One entry per CDR3 protein results from TCRdb running MiXCR on the immunoSEQ multiplex PCR reads. The table shows about 130,000 distinct CDR3 sequences, with more than 85% occurring only once. The sample taken for sequencing was CD8+ T cells from PBMCs. The source is a human donor with multiple sclerosis. Both conserved end residues are part of each CDR3. A D gene is named only where the DNA matches it firmly. Not all rows give a size; the values are once, few, many and, for expanded clones, a class.

J | D | size | V | CDR3 | DNA
TRBJ2-6 | NA | NA | TRBV20-1 | CSGSSGANVLTF | TGCAGTGGGAGCTCTGGGGCCAACGTCCTGACTTTC
TRBJ2-7 | TRBD1 | NA | TRBV6-6 | CASSYQGQAKEQYF | TGTGCCAGCAGTTACCAGGGACAGGCAAAAGAGCAGTACTTC
TRBJ2-7 | TRBD2 | NA | TRBV4-1 | CASSQLAGGAYEQYF | TGCGCCAGCAGCCAGCTAGCGGGGGGCGCCTACGAGCAGTACTTC
TRBJ2-2 | TRBD2 | NA | TRBV5-4 | CASMDSGGIPTGELFF | TGTGCCAGCATGGATAGCGGGGGGATCCCCACCGGGGAGCTGTTTTTT
TRBJ1-1 | NA | NA | TRBV6-4 | CASSDPDRNTEAFF | TGTGCCAGCAGTGACCCAGACAGGAACACTGAAGCTTTCTTT
TRBJ2-7 | TRBD1 | NA | TRBV3-1 | CASSPGTGRYEQYF | TGTGCCAGCAGCCCCGGGACAGGGCGCTACGAGCAGTACTTC
TRBJ1-2 | NA | NA | TRBV6-1 | CASSEAWVSGYGYTF | TGTGCCAGCAGTGAAGCGTGGGTTTCGGGCTATGGCTACACCTTC
TRBJ2-1 | TRBD2 | NA | TRBV18 | CASSPPGSSGRAYNEQFF | TGTGCCAGCTCACCACCCGGGTCTAGCGGGAGGGCCTACAATGAGCAGTTCTTC
TRBJ2-2 | NA | NA | TRBV29-1 | CSVDSQTNTGELFF | TGCAGCGTTGATAGCCAGACCAACACCGGGGAGCTGTTTTTT
TRBJ2-2 | TRBD1 | NA | TRBV5-1 | CASSRGQGRTGELFF | TGCGCCAGCAGCCGGGGACAGGGCCGGACCGGGGAGCTGTTTTTT
TRBJ2-2 | NA | NA | TRBV10-1 | CASSKTGKSPGELFF | TGCGCCAGCAGTAAAACAGGGAAGTCCCCCGGGGAGCTGTTTTTT
TRBJ2-5 | NA | NA | TRBV7-9 | CASSPRGLETQYF | TGTGCCAGCAGTCCCAGGGGTCTTGAGACCCAGTACTTC
TRBJ2-1 | NA | NA | TRBV27 | CASSRKRYSYNEQFF | TGTGCCAGCAGTCGAAAGCGGTACTCCTACAATGAGCAGTTCTTC
TRBJ1-2 | NA | once | TRBV7-9 | CASSQPAEINYGYTF | TGTGCCAGCAGCCAACCCGCTGAAATTAACTATGGCTACACCTTC
TRBJ1-5 | NA | NA | TRBV28 | CASTLGGQPQHF | TGTGCCAGCACCTTGGGGGGTCAGCCCCAGCATTTT
TRBJ2-3 | TRBD2 | NA | TRBV25-1 | CASSDRASGGLSTDTQYF | TGTGCCAGCAGTGATCGTGCTAGCGGGGGTTTGAGCACAGATACGCAGTATTTT
TRBJ1-1 | NA | NA | TRBV7-9 | CASSLVSGTAEAFF | TGTGCCAGCAGCTTAGTTTCCGGCACGGCTGAAGCTTTCTTT
TRBJ2-2 | NA | few | TRBV6-5 | CASSYQGNLKTGELFF | TGTGCCAGCAGTTACCAGGGAAATTTAAAAACCGGGGAGCTGTTTTTT
TRBJ1-5 | NA | NA | TRBV27 | CASSLFWGDQPQHF | TGTGCCAGCAGTTTATTTTGGGGGGATCAGCCCCAGCATTTT
TRBJ1-1 | NA | few | TRBV12-3/TRBV12-4 | CASSRTDFVRAFF | TGTGCCAGCAGTAGGACAGACTTCGTGCGAGCTTTCTTT
TRBJ2-1 | NA | NA | TRBV5-1 | CASWGQANTAAEVEQFF | TGCGCCAGCTGGGGCCAGGCTAATACAGCTGCCGAGGTTGAGCAGTTCTTC
TRBJ2-2 | NA | once | TRBV5-4 | CASSGRKSTGELFF | TGTGCCAGCAGCGGCAGAAAAAGCACCGGGGAGCTGTTTTTT
TRBJ2-1 | TRBD2 | NA | TRBV3-1 | CASSQDRLAGGRNEQFF | TGTGCCAGCAGCCAAGACAGACTAGCGGGGGGGCGAAATGAGCAGTTCTTC
TRBJ2-3 | NA | NA | TRBV7-9 | CASSHRDMVDTQYF | TGTGCCAGCAGTCACCGGGACATGGTGGATACGCAGTATTTT
TRBJ2-2 | NA | once | TRBV7-9 | CASTMSKEYGTGELFF | TGTGCCAGCACCATGAGTAAGGAGTACGGCACCGGGGAGCTGTTTTTT
TRBJ2-1 | NA | NA | TRBV6-2/TRBV6-3 | CASSPRGLDNEQFF | TGTGCCAGCAGTCCCAGGGGTTTGGACAATGAGCAGTTCTTC
TRBJ2-5 | TRBD2 | NA | TRBV6-1 | CASSEAGGVETQYF | TGTGCCAGCAGTGAAGCGGGGGGGGTGGAGACCCAGTACTTC
TRBJ2-5 | NA | NA | TRBV9 | CASSVAGRQETQYF | TGTGCCAGCAGCGTAGCTGGAAGGCAAGAGACCCAGTACTTC
TRBJ2-5 | NA | NA | TRBV5-6 | CASSRRETQYF | TGTGCCAGCAGCCGCCGGGAGACCCAGTACTTC
TRBJ1-1 | TRBD1 | NA | TRBV29-1 | CSVEPGTGGPEAFF | TGCAGCGTTGAACCCGGGACAGGGGGCCCTGAAGCTTTCTTT
TRBJ1-1 | TRBD1 | once | TRBV11-3 | CASSSGQGLNTEAFF | TGTGCCAGCAGCTCGGGACAGGGATTGAACACTGAAGCTTTCTTT
TRBJ2-5 | NA | NA | TRBV9 | CASSEQGSEETQYF | TGTGCCAGCAGCGAACAGGGCTCGGAAGAGACCCAGTACTTC
TRBJ1-5 | TRBD1 | NA | TRBV6-1 | CASSEGTGINQPQHF | TGTGCCAGCAGCGAAGGGACAGGGATCAATCAGCCCCAGCATTTT
TRBJ2-1 | NA | NA | TRBV4-1 | CASSQERGKNEQFF | TGCGCCAGCAGCCAAGAGAGAGGGAAAAATGAGCAGTTCTTC
TRBJ2-6 | NA | NA | TRBV7-8 | CASSFLPGANVLTF | TGTGCCAGCAGCTTCCTCCCCGGGGCCAACGTCCTGACTTTC
TRBJ1-1 | NA | NA | TRBV3-1 | CASSQDQPVNTEAFF | TGTGCCAGCAGCCAAGATCAACCGGTAAACACTGAAGCTTTCTTT
TRBJ2-1 | TRBD2 | once | TRBV29-1 | CSVITGTSHNEQFF | TGCAGCGTCATAACCGGGACTAGCCACAATGAGCAGTTCTTC
TRBJ2-7 | NA | NA | TRBV12-5 | CATTGQSYEQYF | TGTGCTACAACGGGACAATCCTACGAGCAGTACTTC
TRBJ1-5 | NA | NA | TRBV6-5 | CASSYGWGGNQPQHF | TGTGCCAGCAGCTACGGGTGGGGGGGCAATCAGCCCCAGCATTTT
TRBJ2-7 | TRBD1 | NA | TRBV2 | CASSEAGTGNYEQYF | TGTGCCAGCAGTGAAGCCGGGACAGGGAACTACGAGCAGTACTTC
TRBJ2-5 | NA | NA | TRBV9 | CASSGRQETQYF | TGTGCCAGCAGCGGACGCCAAGAGACCCAGTACTTC
TRBJ2-5 | NA | once | TRBV20-1 | CSASDRLEGAKETQYF | TGCAGTGCTAGCGACAGGCTAGAAGGCGCAAAAGAGACCCAGTACTTC
TRBJ1-1 | TRBD1 | NA | TRBV3-1 | CASSQETGVTEAFF | TGTGCCAGCAGCCAGGAGACAGGGGTCACTGAAGCTTTCTTT
TRBJ2-1 | TRBD2 | NA | TRBV29-1 | CSVPDRSLARDEQFF | TGCAGCGTTCCCGACCGGTCACTAGCGCGAGATGAGCAGTTCTTC
TRBJ2-2 | NA | NA | TRBV20-1 | CSARDYNRRNTGELFF | TGCAGTGCTAGAGATTACAACAGAAGGAACACCGGGGAGCTGTTTTTT
TRBJ1-1 | NA | NA | TRBV5-4 | CASSLGVQTGRTEAFF | TGTGCCAGCAGCTTGGGCGTCCAAACCGGTCGCACTGAAGCTTTCTTT
TRBJ2-1 | TRBD2 | NA | TRBV5-1 | CASSSPDGLAGGGEQFF | TGCGCCAGCAGCTCACCCGACGGACTAGCGGGAGGAGGGGAGCAGTTCTTC
TRBJ2-2 | NA | NA | TRBV12-3/TRBV12-4 | CASSLNPGQNTGELFF | TGTGCCAGCAGTTTAAACCCGGGGCAGAACACCGGGGAGCTGTTTTTT
TRBJ2-1 | TRBD2 | NA | TRBV27 | CASGIGTSGYNEQFF | TGTGCCAGCGGTATTGGGACTAGCGGCTACAATGAGCAGTTCTTC
TRBJ2-2 | NA | once | TRBV4-1 | CASSQDLGLTGELFF | TGCGCCAGCAGCCAAGATCTGGGTCTGACCGGGGAGCTGTTTTTT
TRBJ1-2 | NA | NA | TRBV12-3/TRBV12-4 | CASSLGRRYGYTF | TGTGCCAGCAGTTTAGGGCGGCGCTATGGCTACACCTTC
TRBJ1-1 | NA | NA | TRBV4-1 | CASTHTGSAEAFF | TGCGCCAGCACCCATACAGGGTCCGCTGAAGCTTTCTTT
TRBJ2-7 | TRBD1 | NA | TRBV29-1 | CSATTGSSYEQYF | TGCAGCGCAACGACAGGGAGCTCCTACGAGCAGTACTTC
TRBJ2-7 | NA | NA | TRBV20-1 | CSASVRTTYEQYF | TGCAGTGCTAGTGTCCGAACTACCTACGAGCAGTACTTC
TRBJ2-2 | NA | NA | TRBV28 | CASSTLQGTGELFF | TGTGCCAGCAGCACCCTACAGGGAACCGGGGAGCTGTTTTTT
TRBJ2-1 | TRBD2 | NA | TRBV13 | CASSFGTSGRNEQFF | TGTGCCAGCAGCTTCGGGACTAGCGGGAGAAATGAGCAGTTCTTC
TRBJ1-5 | TRBD1 | NA | TRBV27 | CASRTGGAGGNQPQHF | TGTGCCAGCAGGACCGGGGGTGCAGGGGGAAATCAGCCCCAGCATTTT
TRBJ2-7 | NA | NA | TRBV4-1 | CASSQEAPDQGTYEQYF | TGCGCCAGCAGCCAAGAAGCGCCCGACCAGGGAACCTACGAGCAGTACTTC